This TCR beta chain was retrieved from a study of response to subunit inactivated influenza vaccine. With respect to this clonotype: Its antigen is not identified.

CDR3 length equals 13 residues. Germline assignment: CDR1 DFQATT and CDR2 SNEGSKA (reference sequence). V was clipped by 2 bases and J by 3 bases, with 7 bases between them. MiXCR, applied by TCRdb to the RT-PCR reads, yields one record per CDR3 protein. The sample contains about 650,000 distinct CDR3 sequences, about 15% of which appear only once. The study, taken as a whole, reports: That few new T cells are recruited by each seasonal influenza vaccination was the authors' suggestion.

The source was PBMCs from blood, collected roughly 12 days after vaccination. The receptor was derived from a man over 45 who received an inactivated influenza vaccine. The V and J genes are TRBV20-1 and TRBJ2-2, with no clear D. The chain's CDR3 is CSARKDYTGELFF. In nucleotides, the CDR3 is TGCAGTGCTAGAAAAGATTACACCGGGGAGCTGTTTTTT.